Listed below are T cell receptor beta chains from one sample, sequenced in a study of blood T cells in healthy people across ages. TCRdb fed the 5' RACE reads into MiXCR, producing one record per CDR3 protein. Counted here are 650,000 to 800,000 distinct CDR3 sequences, under 45% occurring once; the ten biggest clones make up about 19%. The material sequenced was blood. These receptor sequences come from a man in his sixties in good health. Both conserved end residues are part of each CDR3. The order of the fields is CDR3 DNA, CDR3 protein, V gene, clone size, D gene, J gene. A D gene is named only where the DNA matches it firmly. Where a row states a size, it is once, few, many or the class of an expanded clone; other rows omit it.

DNA: TGTGCCACCAGTGAAGTGGAGGGTGTTGGACAGGAGGACTATGGCTACACCTTC
CDR3: CATSEVEGVGQEDYGYTF
V: TRBV24-1
size: once
D: TRBD1
J: TRBJ1-2

DNA: TGTGCCAGCAGCCTACCGGTCACACGGGGACAGATCAATCAGCCCCAGCATTTT
CDR3: CASSLPVTRGQINQPQHF
V: TRBV5-8
size: -
D: TRBD1
J: TRBJ1-5

DNA: TGTGCCAGCAGTTCAGGGTTAAATGAAAAACTGTTTTTT
CDR3: CASSSGLNEKLFF
V: TRBV12-3/TRBV12-4
size: few
D: -
J: TRBJ1-4

DNA: TGTGCCAGCAGTTTCACCAGGGCGGCTGGCTACACCTTC
CDR3: CASSFTRAAGYTF
V: TRBV6-5
size: -
D: -
J: TRBJ1-2

DNA: TGTGCCACGGGACAGGGTTACGAGCAGTACTTC
CDR3: CATGQGYEQYF
V: TRBV3-1
size: many
D: TRBD1
J: TRBJ2-7

DNA: TGTGCCAGCAGTGGGGGCAGGGCCCAGCATTTT
CDR3: CASSGGRAQHF
V: TRBV2
size: -
D: -
J: TRBJ1-5

DNA: TGTGCCAGCAGCTGGGGGGGCATGAACACTGAAGCTTTCTTT
CDR3: CASSWGGMNTEAFF
V: TRBV7-2
size: few
D: -
J: TRBJ1-1

DNA: TGTGCCACCAGCTATGAGCGGGGGCCCTCCTACGAGCAGTACTTC
CDR3: CATSYERGPSYEQYF
V: TRBV15
size: few
D: TRBD2
J: TRBJ2-7

DNA: TGCGCCAGCTTGGACAGTACTGGAAACACCATATATTTT
CDR3: CASLDSTGNTIYF
V: TRBV4-1
size: -
D: -
J: TRBJ1-3

DNA: TGTGCCAGCAGCCCCCCCGTGGGTCTAGCGGTCGAAGAGACCCAGTACTTC
CDR3: CASSPPVGLAVEETQYF
V: TRBV11-2
size: -
D: TRBD2
J: TRBJ2-5

DNA: TGTGCCAGCAGTAGGGCGAATGAGCAGTTCTTC
CDR3: CASSRANEQFF
V: TRBV2
size: -
D: -
J: TRBJ2-1

DNA: TGCGCCAGCAGCTTAGGAGCGGACGGCTACACAGATACGCAGTATTTT
CDR3: CASSLGADGYTDTQYF
V: TRBV5-1
size: -
D: -
J: TRBJ2-3

DNA: TGTGCCAGCAGTTACGGGGACAGATACGAGCAGTACTTC
CDR3: CASSYGDRYEQYF
V: TRBV6-5
size: -
D: TRBD1
J: TRBJ2-7

DNA: TGTGCCAGCAGCAGGACTAGCGGAATGAGCTCCTACGAGCAGTACTTC
CDR3: CASSRTSGMSSYEQYF
V: TRBV2
size: -
D: TRBD2
J: TRBJ2-7

DNA: TGTGCCAGCAGTTATCGGCCGGGACAGGGACCAACGGAGACCCAGTACTTC
CDR3: CASSYRPGQGPTETQYF
V: TRBV6-2/TRBV6-3
size: -
D: TRBD1
J: TRBJ2-5

DNA: TGCAGTGCTATAGCAGGGGCCCAAAATCAGCCCCAGCATTTT
CDR3: CSAIAGAQNQPQHF
V: TRBV20-1
size: -
D: -
J: TRBJ1-5

DNA: TGTGCCAGCAGCCTCGGGGGACAGGGAGACTACGAGCAGTACTTC
CDR3: CASSLGGQGDYEQYF
V: TRBV3-1
size: -
D: TRBD1
J: TRBJ2-7

DNA: TGTGCCAGCAGCTTGCCCGGGACAGGCTTCAACTATGGCTACACCTTC
CDR3: CASSLPGTGFNYGYTF
V: TRBV5-6
size: -
D: TRBD1
J: TRBJ1-2

DNA: TGTGCCACCAGTGATTCTTCCCCCAACTCCTACAATGAGCAGTTCTTC
CDR3: CATSDSSPNSYNEQFF
V: TRBV24-1
size: -
D: -
J: TRBJ2-1

DNA: TGTGCCAGCAGCCTCGCTAGTGGCTACACCTTC
CDR3: CASSLASGYTF
V: TRBV5-6
size: -
D: -
J: TRBJ1-2

DNA: TGTGTCAGCAGCTTTGGTGGGAATGAGCAGTACTTC
CDR3: CVSSFGGNEQYF
V: TRBV7-2
size: -
D: -
J: TRBJ2-5

DNA: TGTGCCATCAAAACTAGCGGGGGTTCCTACGAGCAGTACTTC
CDR3: CAIKTSGGSYEQYF
V: TRBV10-3
size: -
D: TRBD2
J: TRBJ2-7

DNA: TGTGCCAGCAGTTTCAGCACCATTAGCGGGGGGGCCCCAGATACGCAGTATTTT
CDR3: CASSFSTISGGAPDTQYF
V: TRBV27
size: -
D: TRBD2
J: TRBJ2-3

DNA: TGTGCCAGCAGCTTTTACGCCGATACGCAGTATTTT
CDR3: CASSFYADTQYF
V: TRBV5-5
size: many
D: -
J: TRBJ2-3

DNA: TGCAGCGTCCTCCGGCGGACTAGCGGGGGTGAAAATGAGCAGTTCTTC
CDR3: CSVLRRTSGGENEQFF
V: TRBV29-1
size: -
D: TRBD2
J: TRBJ2-1

DNA: TGTGCCAGCAGTTACTCTGGGGGGTGGAGGAACTATGGCTACACCTTC
CDR3: CASSYSGGWRNYGYTF
V: TRBV6-6
size: -
D: -
J: TRBJ1-2

DNA: TGTGCCAGCAGTTACTGGGCCACTCTGTGGAGCAATGGAAAACTGTTTTTT
CDR3: CASSYWATLWSNGKLFF
V: TRBV6-2/TRBV6-3
size: -
D: -
J: TRBJ1-4

DNA: TGTGCCAGCAGCCCTACCCTCGGGACTAGCGGGGGGCAAACCTACGAGCAGTACTTC
CDR3: CASSPTLGTSGGQTYEQYF
V: TRBV12-3/TRBV12-4
size: -
D: TRBD2
J: TRBJ2-7

DNA: TGCAGCGGTATGTCTTATAGGGGCTACACCTTC
CDR3: CSGMSYRGYTF
V: TRBV29-1
size: few
D: -
J: TRBJ1-2

DNA: TGTGCCAGCAGTTTGGGACAGGGCTTCGTCTATGGCTACACCTTC
CDR3: CASSLGQGFVYGYTF
V: TRBV27
size: -
D: TRBD1
J: TRBJ1-2

DNA: TGCAGTGCTACCGACAGAGACAATCAGCCCCAGCATTTT
CDR3: CSATDRDNQPQHF
V: TRBV20-1
size: -
D: -
J: TRBJ1-5